Following are 5 T cell receptor beta chains from one sample sequenced in a study of PD-L1 blockade in urothelial cancer. Measured with immunoSEQ multiplex PCR; TCRdb has only the in-frame clones, and not every one. The table lists tens of thousands of clones, about 83% of them singletons. Time point given: pretreatment peripheral blood. Sequences were derived from PBMCs, sampled around atezolizumab (anti-PD-L1) treatment. These receptor sequences come from a woman between 70 and 85 years old with urothelial cancer.

The chain carries TRBV7-8 and TRBJ2-2; D possibly corresponds to TRBD2 (6 bases). The CDR3 contains 15 residues. Germline lookup yields CDR1 SGHVS and CDR2 FQNEAQ. The V end lost 2 bases, the J end lost 1 base, and 8 bases lay between the germline ends. The CDR3 loop reads CASSLWRGNTGELFF. CDR3 coding DNA: TGTGCCAGCAGCTTATGGCGGGGGAACACCGGGGAGCTGTTTTTT.

The chain has TRBV5-1 and TRBJ2-3; D unresolved. The CDR3 is made up of 14 amino acids. Germline lookup yields CDR1 SGHRS and CDR2 YFSETQ. The V gene lost 6 bases and the J gene lost 2 bases, with 13 bases spanning the gap. CDR3 loop: CASTPMADTDTQYF. CDR3 DNA: TGCGCCAGCACCCCCATGGCGGACACAGATACGCAGTATTTT.

This clone came up a few times. This chain connects TRBV11-2 to TRBJ2-1; D may be TRBD1 (5 bases). Germline V gene sequence: CDR1 SGHAT, CDR2 FQNNGV. The V end was cut by 3 bases, the J end by 5 bases, with 14 bases between. This CDR3 region has 15 residues. CDR3 DNA: TGTGCCAGCAGCTTTGGCAGGGTCGGGCACAATGAGCAGTTCTTC. This encodes CASSFGRVGHNEQFF.

The chain links TRBV5-1 to TRBJ1-1; D perhaps matches TRBD1 (5 bases). From germline, CDR1 is SGHRS and CDR2 YFSETQ. V lost 4 bases, J lost 1 base, and 11 bases lay in between. This CDR3 region has 14 residues. The CDR3 DNA reads as TGCGCCAGCAGCCCGCTAACAGGGAACACTGAAGCTTTCTTT. Protein: CASSPLTGNTEAFF.

For this clone: The sample has other DNA sequences that encode this CDR3 too. The chain recombines TRBV11-2 with TRBJ2-5; TRBD1 agrees at 7 bases. The germline gives CDR1 SGHAT, CDR2 FQNNGV. V gave up 5 bases and J gave up 5 bases; unmatched junction bases: 8. There are 14 residues in the CDR3. The CDR3 protein is CASSRRQGVETQYF. The CDR3 region has the DNA TGTGCCAGCAGCCGTAGACAGGGTGTTGAGACCCAGTACTTC.